This T cell receptor (beta chain) comes out of a study of T-cell reconstitution after alpha-beta-depleted transplantation in children. Regarding the study as a whole: Hyperexpanded clones declined; after one year, newly produced T cells mostly supplied diversity.

To note about this clonotype: Its target is unknown.

During its preparation, the TCRbeta library received unique molecular identifiers. Using its own MiXCR run on the PCR reads, TCRdb lists one record per CDR3 protein. This sample has 350,000 to 500,000 distinct CDR3 sequences, with roughly two fifths found just once. Specimen: PBMCs, collected before TCRalphabeta/CD19-depleted stem cell transplant. The clonotype comes from a girl aged 2 to 10 with aplastic anemia, due to receive a stem cell transplant.

The CDR3 reads CAWSPIAGDYEQYF. The CDR3 coding sequence is TGTGCCTGGAGTCCTATAGCGGGGGACTACGAGCAGTACTTC. The chain employs TRBV30 and TRBJ2-7; 9 bases match TRBD2. The CDR3 runs 14 residues. V gave up 2 bases and J gave up 3 bases; unmatched junction bases: 5. Germline lookup yields CDR1 GTSNPN and CDR2 SVGIG (reference sequence).